These 32 T cell receptor beta chains were sequenced from one sample in a study of breast tumors, draining lymph nodes, adjacent tissues. MiXCR, applied by TCRdb to the multiplex PCR reads, yields one record per CDR3 protein. Of 21,000 or so distinct CDR3 sequences listed, roughly two fifths are singletons. Sequenced: breast tumor tissue. These receptors were obtained from a female donor with breast cancer. Some clones in this sample may be carry-over from other donors' samples.

This clonotype occurred many times. The chain recombines TRBV5-1 with TRBJ2-7; the match to TRBD2 covers 9 bases. Germline loops: CDR1 SGHRS, CDR2 YFSETQ. J gave up 6 bases and V 1 base, and 8 bases lay outside the gene matches. The CDR3 runs 15 residues. DNA of the CDR3: TGCGCCAGCAGCTTGTCTACGCGGGGGGGCGCCGAGCAGTACTTC. This encodes CASSLSTRGGAEQYF.

V is TRBV2 and J is TRBJ2-1; no clear D. The germline V and J ends were trimmed by 3 bases and 0 bases, with 9 bases remaining between them. CDR1 and CDR2 from the germline V gene are SNHLY and FYNNEI. The CDR3 totals 15 residues. The CDR3 coding sequence is TGTGCCAGCAGTGAGGAGTGGAGCTCCTACAATGAGCAGTTCTTC. It translates to CASSEEWSSYNEQFF.

This rearrangement joins TRBV7-8 to TRBJ2-2, with 8 bases aligning to TRBD1. V lost 1 base to trimming and J lost 5 bases; unmatched junction nucleotides: 6. The length of the CDR3 is 16 residues. Germline V gives CDR1 SGHVS, CDR2 FQNEAQ. In nucleotides, the CDR3 is TGTGCCAGCAGCTTAGGTGGCAGGGGGCTAACCGGGGAGCTGTTTTTT. It is translated as CASSLGGRGLTGELFF.

This chain links TRBV5-1 with TRBJ2-3, with 12 bases fitting TRBD2. Trimming at V came to 1 base and at J to 4 bases, leaving 13 bases not matched to a gene. The CDR3 has 19 residues. The V gene's germline CDR1 is SGHRS and CDR2 YFSETQ. The CDR3 DNA reads TGCGCCAGCAGCTTGTCCAGCCTAGCGGGAGGGTTAGCGGCAGATACGCAGTATTTT. Its translation: CASSLSSLAGGLAADTQYF.

This clonotype appeared many times. The genes are TRBV10-2 and TRBJ1-2; D not certain. This CDR3 region has 13 residues. CDR1 is WSHSY, CDR2 SAAADI, per germline. V lost 5 bases to trimming and J lost 4 bases, with 11 bases between them. CDR3 coding DNA: TGCGCCAGCAGTACCCCGGGAGGCTATGGCTACACCTTC. This translates into CASSTPGGYGYTF.

This clonotype was counted at least ten times. V usage is TRBV19 and J usage is TRBJ2-1; D remains ambiguous. The V gene's germline CDR1 is LNHDA and CDR2 SQIVND (reference sequence). V gave up 5 bases and J gave up 4 bases, with 9 bases separating them. CDR3 length: 13 amino acids. DNA of the CDR3: TGTGCCAGTAGTTTCACTCGGTACAATGAGCAGTTCTTC. Its protein is CASSFTRYNEQFF. Full variable domain (outside the CDR3, taken from reference TRBV19 and TRBJ2-1): DGGITQSPKYLFRKEGQNVTLSCEQNLNHDAMYWYRQDPGQGLRLIYYSQIVNDFQKGDIAEGYSVSREKKESFPLTVTSAQKNPTAFYLCASSFTRYNEQFFGPGTRLTVL.

This clonotype is labeled medium-sized (0.01 to 0.1%). The chain links TRBV24-1 to TRBJ2-2; D remains ambiguous. CDR1 KGHDR and CDR2 SFDVKD come from the germline V gene. This CDR3 has 16 amino acids. The V end was cut by 0 bases, the J end by 1 base, with 8 bases between. The CDR3 region is CATSDLGRRNTGELFF. The CDR3 coding sequence is TGTGCCACCAGTGATTTGGGCAGAAGGAACACCGGGGAGCTGTTTTTT.

V and J are TRBV14 and TRBJ2-3, with 8 positions matching TRBD2. Germline V gene lookup returns CDR1 SGHDN and CDR2 FVKESK. The ends lost 6 bases at V and 2 bases at J; junction bases unmatched: 10. The CDR3 sequence is 16 residues long. CDR3 in amino acids: CASSLTAGVITDTQYF. The CDR3 DNA reads TGTGCCAGCAGTCTCACAGCGGGAGTGATCACAGATACGCAGTATTTT.

This clonotype qualifies as medium-sized. The chain couples TRBV5-8 to TRBJ2-3, with no clear D. There are 14 residues in the CDR3. Trimming stripped 2 bases from V and 0 bases from J, with 7 bases between. CDR1 is SGHTS and CDR2 is YDEGEE in the germline V gene. The CDR3: CASSFGQSTDTQYF. CDR3 in DNA: TGTGCCAGCAGCTTCGGTCAAAGCACAGATACGCAGTATTTT.

J is TRBJ1-5 and V is TRBV6-5; the D is unclear. The CDR3 loop spans 13 amino acids. Germline lookup yields CDR1 MNHEY and CDR2 SVGAGI. V gave up 3 bases and J gave up 5 bases, with 8 bases separating them. This chain's CDR3 is CASSYGVHQPQHF. In DNA form, the CDR3 reads TGTGCCAGCAGTTATGGGGTACATCAGCCCCAGCATTTT.

This clonotype was found a few times. V is TRBV4-1 and J is TRBJ1-6; 9 bases line up with TRBD1. Per the germline V gene, CDR1 is MGHRA and CDR2 is YSYEKL. This CDR3 region has 16 residues. The J segment lost 6 bases and the V segment lost 4 bases, leaving 7 bases of the junction unmatched. The CDR3 spells CASSPQLQGANSPLHF. The CDR3 coding sequence is TGCGCCAGCAGCCCCCAATTACAGGGGGCTAATTCACCCCTCCACTTT.

This clonotype was seen a handful of times. V gene TRBV5-6 combines with J gene TRBJ2-5; D not certain. Germline-derived CDR1 and CDR2 are SGHDT and YYEEEE. This CDR3 has 16 amino acids. Trimming pared 4 bases from V and 5 bases from J, leaving 21 bases between. Written as DNA, the CDR3 is TGTGCCAGCAGCGGAGCCGTTTCGCGCCCGTGGGAGACCCAGTACTTC. Translation: CASSGAVSRPWETQYF.

This clonotype was recorded a few times. The chain joins TRBV11-2 to TRBJ1-2; the D gene is possibly TRBD1 (5 bases). CDR3 length: 13 residues. The germline V gene has CDR1 SGHAT and CDR2 FQNNGV. Trimming removed 0 bases at V and 6 bases at J, with 8 bases between. DNA of the CDR3: TGTGCCAGCAGCTTAGATTTGGGGCATGGCTACACCTTC. The encoded protein is CASSLDLGHGYTF.

The V and J genes are TRBV12-3 or TRBV12-4 and TRBJ1-5, with 7 bases matching TRBD1. The V segment lost 6 bases and the J segment 2 bases; nucleotides outside the gene matches: 7. The CDR3 covers 15 residues. The CDR3 here is CASSRGTARNQPQHF. The CDR3 DNA is TGTGCCAGCAGCCGGGGGACAGCCCGCAATCAGCCCCAGCATTTT.

This clonotype was counted many times. This rearrangement joins TRBV4-3 to TRBJ1-2, with 7 positions matching TRBD1. V was clipped by 2 bases and J by 0 bases; unmatched bases: 9. CDR3 length: 17 residues. Looked up from germline, CDR1 is LGHNA and CDR2 is YSLEER. As DNA, the CDR3 is TGCGCCAGCAGCCAACTTTGGGATGGGACAGCTAACTATGGCTACACCTTC. Translation: CASSQLWDGTANYGYTF.

This clonotype has a count of ten or more. The gene calls are TRBV2 and TRBJ2-7, with 8 bases lining up with TRBD2. The CDR3 length is 16 residues. The trim removed 4 bases at V and 5 bases at J, leaving 13 bases unmatched. Germline-derived CDR1 and CDR2 are SNHLY and FYNNEI. CDR3 in DNA: TGTGCCAGCAGTGTACCTAGAGCGGGAGAGGGTCACGAGCAGTACTTC. The encoded protein is CASSVPRAGEGHEQYF.

Regarding this clonotype: A read error may account for a junction end that differs from germline. The chain couples TRBV20-1 to TRBJ1-2, with D unresolved. CDR1 is DFQATT and CDR2 is SNEGSKA in the germline V gene (reference sequence). The CDR3 is 12 residues long. The CDR3 loop is CSARETIQGSTF. DNA for the CDR3: TGCAGTGCTAGAGAAACGATTCAAGGCTCCACCTTC.

This clonotype was seen ten or more times. V and J are TRBV9 and TRBJ2-3; TRBD1 aligns across 12 bases. J gave up 4 bases and V 3 bases, and 6 bases lay outside the gene matches. CDR1 is SGDLS, CDR2 YYNGEE, per germline. The CDR3 has 16 residues. The CDR3 region is CASSAGGTGGADTQYF. CDR3 DNA: TGTGCCAGCAGCGCTGGAGGGACAGGGGGCGCAGATACGCAGTATTTT.

This clonotype was seen repeatedly, ten times or more. This clone may be a read error of a much larger clone one base away. The CDR3 protein is CASSLAGPGAVTQYF. As DNA, the CDR3 is TGTGCCAGCAGCTTGGCCGGGCCGGGGGCCGTTACGCAGTATTTT. The chain employs TRBV5-8 and TRBJ2-3; either TRBD1 or TRBD2 may fit D (6 bases each). Germline loops: CDR1 SGHTS, CDR2 YDEGEE. Trimming took 0 bases from V and 8 from J, leaving 16 bases between them. The CDR3 is 15 residues long.

By share, this clonotype counts as medium-sized (0.01 to 0.1%). V gene TRBV20-1 combines with J gene TRBJ2-5; D is uncertain. V was shortened by 0 bases and J by 4 bases, with 6 bases between the two germline ends. This CDR3 is built from 12 residues. Germline V gene sequence: CDR1 DFQATT, CDR2 SNEGSKA (reference sequence). The CDR3: CSARDKGETQYF. CDR3 nucleotide sequence: TGCAGTGCTAGAGATAAGGGAGAGACCCAGTACTTC.

This clonotype was recorded at least ten times. The chain combines TRBV7-9 with TRBJ2-1; D call uncertain. Trimming shortened V by 5 bases and J by 5 bases, and 7 bases separated the two germline ends. Germline CDR1 SEHNR, CDR2 FQNEAQ (reference sequence). The CDR3 extends over 12 amino acids. The CDR3 bases are TGTGCCAGCAGCCTGACCGACAATGAGCAGTTCTTC. It specifies CASSLTDNEQFF.

This clonotype was counted many times. V and J are TRBV20-1 and TRBJ1-2; a possible D gene is TRBD1 (6 bases). CDR1 DFQATT and CDR2 SNEGSKA come from the germline V gene (reference sequence). The length of the CDR3 is 16 residues. Trimming stripped 4 bases from V and 2 bases from J, with 20 bases between. In DNA form, the CDR3 reads TGCAGTGCTAAATCCGCCGGGACAAGGATCAACTATGGCTACACCTTC. This sequence encodes CSAKSAGTRINYGYTF.

This clonotype was detected many times. The chain joins TRBV12-3 or TRBV12-4 to TRBJ2-2; D is uncertain. Trimming took off 1 base at V and 6 bases at J, with 9 bases between the two ends. CDR3 length equals 14 residues. The CDR3 nucleotides are TGTGCCAGCAGTTTAGTCAGTGGTGCCGGGGAGCTGTTTTTT. It translates to CASSLVSGAGELFF.

CDR3 nucleotide sequence: TGTGCCAGCAGCGTAGCTCTCGGGGAGCTGTTTTTT. Protein sequence: CASSVALGELFF. V gene TRBV5-4 combines with J gene TRBJ2-2, with D unclear. The CDR3 is 12 amino acids. Trimming cost V 4 bases and J 7 bases, with 8 bases left between them. The V gene's germline CDR1 is SGHNT and CDR2 YYREEE (reference sequence).

This clonotype was recorded at least ten times. The chain combines TRBV4-3 with TRBJ2-3; 8 bases line up with TRBD2. This CDR3 comprises 18 residues. V lost 0 bases and J lost 3; bases outside the gene matches: 11. Germline V gene sequence: CDR1 LGHNA, CDR2 YSLEER. The CDR3 DNA is TGCGCCAGCAGCCAAGATCTGGTAGCGGGGCTATGGACAGATACGCAGTATTTT. It yields the protein CASSQDLVAGLWTDTQYF.

Notes on this clonotype: With a much larger clone just one base away, this may be a read error. The gene calls are TRBV20-1 and TRBJ2-7, with 7 nucleotides matching TRBD2. The CDR3 covers 14 residues. Losses at the gene ends were 3 bases for V and 9 bases for J; bases not matched to a gene: 14. CDR1 and CDR2 from the germline V gene are DFQATT and SNEGSKA (reference sequence). The CDR3 here is CSARDPSGHSGQYF. CDR3 bases: TGCAGTGCTAGGGACCCTAGCGGCCACTCCGGGCAGTACTTC.

The chain uses TRBV25-1 and TRBJ1-4; 7 bases match TRBD1. There are 15 residues in the CDR3. The V segment lost 3 bases and the J segment 5 bases; nucleotides outside the gene matches: 6. Germline V gene lookup returns CDR1 MGHDK and CDR2 SYGVNS. The CDR3 sequence: CASSDPRGWNEKLFF. CDR3 sequence (DNA): TGTGCCAGCAGTGATCCCAGGGGGTGGAATGAAAAACTGTTTTTT.

As concerns this clonotype: Given a much more abundant clone one base away, this may be a read error. V usage is TRBV12-3 or TRBV12-4 and J usage is TRBJ1-6; a possible D gene is TRBD1 (5 bases). Trimming shortened V by 3 bases and J by 7 bases, and 10 bases separated the two germline ends. There are 14 residues in the CDR3. CDR3 residues: CASSFRGGNSPLHF. For the CDR3, the DNA is TGTGCCAGCAGTTTCCGGGGGGGGAATTCACCCCTCCACTTT.

There are many counts of this clonotype. The rearrangement links TRBV7-9 to TRBJ2-5, with 9 nucleotides matching TRBD1. V trimming: 5 bases; J trimming: 3 bases; junction bases outside the gene matches: 4. Germline CDR1 reads SEHNR; CDR2 reads FQNEAQ (reference sequence). This CDR3 has 14 amino acids. The CDR3 reads CASSVRDREETQYF. In DNA form, the CDR3 reads TGTGCCAGCAGCGTCCGGGACAGGGAAGAGACCCAGTACTTC.

This chain connects TRBV30 to TRBJ1-1; 9 bases are a match to TRBD1. CDR1 GTSNPN and CDR2 SVGIG come from the germline V gene (reference sequence). V dropped 7 bases and J dropped 5; count of bases not matched to a gene: 8. This CDR3 spans 13 amino acids. In nucleotides, the CDR3 is TGTGCCTTCCAAGACAGGGGGTTAACTGAAGCTTTCTTT. It codes for CAFQDRGLTEAFF.

This clonotype was counted many times. The rearrangement uses TRBV20-1 and TRBJ2-7; 9 bases line up with TRBD2. After removal of 6 bases from V and 2 bases from J, the junction contained 5 bases not matched to a gene. The CDR3 has 13 residues. Germline V gives CDR1 DFQATT, CDR2 SNEGSKA (reference sequence). This CDR3 is CSAASGKPYEQYF. CDR3 in DNA: TGCAGTGCGGCTAGCGGGAAGCCCTACGAGCAGTACTTC.

This clonotype was detected many times. This chain links TRBV20-1 with TRBJ2-7, with 8 bases that match TRBD2. Trimming cost V 3 bases and J 3 bases; bases outside gene matches: 10. Germline CDR1 and CDR2: DFQATT and SNEGSKA (reference sequence). The CDR3 is made up of 15 amino acids. As DNA, the CDR3 is TGCAGTGCTAGCGGTGGCCTAGCGGGTGTCTACGAGCAGTACTTC. Its protein is CSASGGLAGVYEQYF.